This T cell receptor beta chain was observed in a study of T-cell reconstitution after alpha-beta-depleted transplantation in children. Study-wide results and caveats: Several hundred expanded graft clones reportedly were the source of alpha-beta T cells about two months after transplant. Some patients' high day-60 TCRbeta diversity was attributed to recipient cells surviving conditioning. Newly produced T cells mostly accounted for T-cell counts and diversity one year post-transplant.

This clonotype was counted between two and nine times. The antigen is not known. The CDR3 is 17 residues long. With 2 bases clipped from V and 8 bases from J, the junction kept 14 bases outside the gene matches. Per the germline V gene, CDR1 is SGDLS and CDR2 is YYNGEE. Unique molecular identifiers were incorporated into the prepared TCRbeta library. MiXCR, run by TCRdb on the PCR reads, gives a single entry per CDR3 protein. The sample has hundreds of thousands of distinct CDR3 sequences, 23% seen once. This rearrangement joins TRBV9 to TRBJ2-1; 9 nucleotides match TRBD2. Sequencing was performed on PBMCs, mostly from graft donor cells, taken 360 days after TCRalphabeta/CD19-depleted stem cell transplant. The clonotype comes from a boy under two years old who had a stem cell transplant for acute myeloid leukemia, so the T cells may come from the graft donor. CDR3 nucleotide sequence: TGTGCCAGCAGCGTGATTCCGGGACTAGCTAGGGGTCATGAGCAGTTCTTC. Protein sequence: CASSVIPGLARGHEQFF.